This T cell receptor (beta chain) stems from a study of blood T cell repertoires in COVID-19. The data were produced by immunoSEQ multiplex PCR, yet TCRdb's version contains in-frame clones alone and is incomplete. This table has some 170,000 clones, 82% appearing once. Germline V lookup: CDR1 MNHEY, CDR2 SVGEGT. With V trimmed by 5 bases and J by 6 bases, 7 bases remained unmatched. The CDR3 length is 14 residues. The sequenced sample consisted of peripheral blood. This chain connects TRBV6-2 or TRBV6-3 to TRBJ2-7; 10 bases are a match to TRBD1. This TCR came from a woman aged 65 to 85 with acute or convalescent COVID-19. The CDR3 bases are TGTGCCAGCAGTCGGGGACAGGGGACTTCCGAGCAGTACTTC. Translation gives CASSRGQGTSEQYF.